This T cell receptor beta chain was sequenced in a study of shared clonotypes between healthy human individuals (dated by TCRdb to about 2020). For the wider study: A few men and two women, aged 18 to 49 years, made up the cohort. To estimate repertoire size and how much clonotype sharing occurs between individuals, the study deeply sequenced the blood TCR repertoires of about five healthy adults. Per donor, three plates each were used for CD4 naive and CD4 memory, two for CD8 naive, and one for CD8 memory. Different laboratories and diverse techniques were used to prepare libraries and sequence TCR repertoires, to increase sequencing depth and limit assay-specific biases. Per donor, leukapheresis produced somewhere between about 0.85 and 9.5 billion PBMCs. The investigation overall reported the following: Sampling was restricted to blood, and TCR repertoires in tissue are likely to differ from TCR repertoires in blood. Pairwise subsampling led to the expectation that sequencing depth would affect the degree of clonotype sharing among donors. Larger estimated clonotype richness was generally found for naive subsets than for memory subsets. When several donors were compared, the shared fraction of clonotypes was about 5.2% for naive CD4, 3.5% to 4% for naive CD8, 2.3% for memory CD4, and 0.35% to 0.4% for memory CD8. The small number of donors limited the genetic and exposure-history diversity represented. Compared with non-shared clonotypes, the clonotypes found in all four sorted-subset donors had higher generation probabilities. Even with the large sequencing depth, rarefaction of the sorted-subset datasets indicated that sequencing was incomplete.

Using the deep immunoSEQ assay, TCR CDR3 regions were amplified from genomic DNA by multiplex PCR. For each cell subset, the extracted genomic DNA was distributed evenly across all wells of several immunoSEQ 96-well plates, and each plate served as one replicate. For sorted subsets, each replicate PCR was loaded with around 200 ng genomic DNA, equivalent to 30,000 or so T cell genomes. Purified libraries were measured with a Qubit 3.0 fluorometer, size-checked on a Bioanalyzer 2100, and measured again with the KAPA Library Quantification kit. Every immunoSEQ 96-well plate was sequenced on a separate single-read 150-cycle Illumina NextSeq 550 flow cell. In the authors' own workflow: Because the immunoSEQ output held only junctional sequences and lacked quality scores, the filtering could not match the filtering applied to full-length reads. To assign V/J genes and CDR3, sequences were annotated against IMGT germline references using PyIR, a Python wrapper for IgBLAST v1.9. Reads with weak V/J assignments (E-value above 1e-6), missing CDR3, stop codons, out-of-frame junctions, or ambiguous translated residues were removed. V3J clonotypes were defined as sequences sharing the same inferred V gene, J gene, and CDR3 amino acid sequence. Percentage overlap between repertoires was computed as shared unique clonotypes divided by the size of the smaller repertoire. Richness of each repertoire was evaluated using RTK rarefaction, the Chao1 estimator, and Recon v2.1 estimates of unobserved clonotypes. Generation probabilities were computed with OLGA for all TCRbeta clonotypes obtained by the gDNA method from a handful of donors. In its TCRdb copy, this immuneACCESS table keeps in-frame sequences only and misses some clones. Where compared with another copy, unresolved V genes explain less than half of these, and the others have no known cause. That table is the source of V, J and clone size, and D and trimming were worked out from the DNA. Here the sample has almost 700,000 clones; 92% occur a single time. Clones ranked in the top ten supply more than 20% of the sample.

For the CD8 naive samples, CD45RO-negative cells were positively selected for CCR7, yielding a CD45RA+CCR7+ population from which TemRA cells were excluded. Healthy HIV-negative adults with no recently reported acute infections or vaccinations were included as donors. All donors were Caucasian adults living in Nashville, Tennessee, USA. Blood was collected by leukapheresis, and PBMCs were isolated by Ficoll-Histopaque density gradient centrifugation and then cryopreserved in liquid nitrogen vapor phase. Purity and quantity of every magnetically sorted T cell population were checked by analytical flow cytometry. Genomic DNA was isolated from each sorted fraction and quantified by UV absorbance on a Nanodrop 2000c. As to this clone: Its antigen specificity is not known. No much larger clonotype is one base removed from it; base qualities were not supplied.

The CDR3 goes from the cysteine to the phenylalanine over 15 residues. Only the CDR3 DNA is retained, 45 bases long and in frame from the first base. The V end gives up 5 bases and the J end 6 bases, leaving 12 bases in the junction not matched to a gene. CDR1 and CDR2 were assigned from the germline V gene (reference sequence) as LNHDA and SQIVND. Sequenced: naive CD8+ T cells sorted from blood. This sample's cell subset or site label indicates: CD45RA+CCR7+. The TCR was taken from a man aged 25-40 years in good health. The receptor chain draws on TRBV19 and TRBJ1-2, with 7 bases in between that match TRBD1. CDR3 loop: CASSLLGRGGDGYTF. The sequenced DNA: TGTGCCAGTAGTTTGTTGGGCAGGGGGGGAGATGGCTACACCTTC.